The rows below give T cell receptor beta chains drawn from one sample of a study of blood T cell repertoires in COVID-19. Assay used: immunoSEQ multiplex PCR; TCRdb lists only in-frame clones, some missing. Among approximately 190,000 clones listed, 75% to 90% were seen once. What was sequenced was peripheral blood. Source of these receptors: a middle-aged woman with acute or convalescent COVID-19. The CDR3 runs from the conserved cysteine through the conserved F or W. D genes are given only for firm matches. Not every row has a clone size; where given, it reads once, few, many or a size class.

V	D	size	J	CDR3	DNA
TRBV7-2	.	.	TRBJ1-5	CASSLIATENNQPQHF	TGTGCCAGCAGCCTCATCGCGACGGAGAACAATCAGCCCCAGCATTTT
TRBV15	.	.	TRBJ2-2	CATPPGMGELFF	TGTGCTACCCCTCCAGGTATGGGGGAGCTGTTTTTT
TRBV5-4	TRBD1	.	TRBJ1-3	CASSTGQGAGNTIYF	TGTGCCAGCAGCACCGGTCAGGGGGCTGGAAACACCATATATTTT
TRBV28	.	.	TRBJ2-2	CASRGAGNTGELFF	TGTGCCAGCAGGGGGGCAGGGAACACCGGGGAGCTGTTTTTT
TRBV19	TRBD1	.	TRBJ1-5	CASTVQGGVGNQPQHF	TGTGCCAGTACGGTACAAGGGGGCGTCGGCAATCAGCCCCAGCATTTT
TRBV5-4	.	few	TRBJ2-2	CASSYDSPATGELFF	TGTGCCAGCAGCTACGACTCCCCTGCCACCGGGGAGCTGTTTTTT
TRBV5-4	TRBD2	.	TRBJ2-2	CASSSTPGLAGGGELFF	TGTGCCAGCAGCTCGACTCCGGGACTAGCGGGAGGCGGGGAGCTGTTTTTT
TRBV25-1	TRBD2	.	TRBJ2-7	CASGASGTYEQYF	TGTGCCAGCGGAGCTAGCGGTACCTACGAGCAGTACTTC
TRBV29-1	.	.	TRBJ2-7	CSVADGHHYEQYF	TGCAGCGTTGCCGACGGACACCACTACGAGCAGTACTTC
TRBV2	TRBD1	.	TRBJ1-2	CASSEEIRDRVSLGGYTF	TGTGCCAGCAGCGAAGAGATCCGGGACAGGGTTTCGTTAGGTGGCTACACCTTC
TRBV7-9	.	.	TRBJ2-1	CASSLELLADEQFF	TGTGCCAGCAGCTTAGAACTCCTGGCGGATGAGCAGTTCTTC
TRBV7-8	.	.	TRBJ1-2	CASSLGAGADYGYTF	TGTGCCAGCAGCTTAGGAGCAGGGGCGGACTATGGCTACACCTTC
TRBV15	.	.	TRBJ1-1	CATSGRQGGDTEAFF	TGTGCCACCAGCGGACGGCAGGGTGGAGACACTGAAGCTTTCTTT
TRBV6-6	.	.	TRBJ1-1	CASSYSVENTEAFF	TGTGCCAGCAGTTACTCAGTAGAGAACACTGAAGCTTTCTTT
TRBV27	TRBD1	few	TRBJ1-1	CASSFSGQGARLNTEAFF	TGTGCCAGCAGTTTTTCTGGACAGGGGGCAAGATTGAACACTGAAGCTTTCTTT
TRBV7-9	TRBD2	.	TRBJ2-7	CASRRGGGPTYEQYF	TGTGCCAGCAGGCGGGGCGGGGGGCCTACCTACGAGCAGTACTTC